This entry features one T cell receptor (beta chain) sequence. As yet, its antigen is unknown. The sample belongs to a study of T cells in localized non-small cell lung cancer. Study-wide results and caveats: The highest T cell clonality was in uninvolved adjacent lung, above tumor. Longer overall survival was associated with a higher density of T cells in the blood. Because only a single region of the tumor was sequenced, heterogeneity remains possible. In adjacent lung appeared a median around 55 of the top 100 tumor clones.

The CDR3 covers 13 residues. Trimming cost V 5 bases and J 1 base, with 8 bases left between them. Germline V gene lookup returns CDR1 SGHAT and CDR2 FQNNGV. The method was immunoSEQ multiplex PCR; TCRdb's version includes in-frame clones alone and lacks a portion of them. The table has fewer than 35,000 clones, around 90% seen once; the top ten hold 4.5% to 7%. The chain couples TRBV11-2 to TRBJ1-2; a weak D match, TRBD1 (6 bases). The sequenced sample was PBMCs, obtained before any cancer treatment. The clonotype comes from a man aged 40 to 70 with stage II lung adenocarcinoma. The CDR3 DNA sequence: TGTGCCAGCAGCATGGACAGTAACTATGGCTACACCTTC. Protein: CASSMDSNYGYTF.